The following is a T cell receptor (beta chain) sequence with its context. Its specificity is not known. This sample was included in a study of post-analysis software for immune sequencing data. Study observations and caveats: With TRBV5-6, TRBV5-1 and TRBV20-1 included, about five TRBV segments were more frequent in patients than in controls. Analysis by F measure revealed that same-batch samples clustered strongly together.

Unique molecular identifiers were present in the TCR beta cDNA libraries. MiXCR, run by TCRdb on the PCR reads, gives a single entry per CDR3 protein. This sample yields under 200,000 distinct CDR3 sequences, of which around 34% are seen a single time; 25% to 35% belongs to the top ten. The germline V and J ends were trimmed by 4 bases and 0 bases, with 25 bases remaining between them. This CDR3 spans 19 amino acids. CDR1 and CDR2 (germline): SGDLS, YYNGEE. The chain is built from TRBV9 and TRBJ2-5; tentative D call: TRBD2 (7 bases). This receptor was obtained from a girl aged 5 to 17 with multiple sclerosis. Here the sequenced sample was blood, taken after autologous hematopoietic stem cell transplantation. The CDR3 protein is CASSTLGGLADPYQETQYF. In DNA, the CDR3 is TGTGCCAGCAGCACCCTGGGGGGGCTAGCGGACCCGTACCAAGAGACCCAGTACTTC.